These T cell receptor beta chains were read from a single sample in a study of blood T cell repertoires in COVID-19. Data came from immunoSEQ multiplex PCR; TCRdb stores just in-frame clones and leaves some out. The table shows about 87,000 clones, with around 86% occurring only once. The specimen was peripheral blood. These receptor sequences come from a man between 35 and 55 years old with acute or convalescent COVID-19. Both conserved end residues are part of each CDR3. Each record gives: CDR3 DNA, CDR3 protein, clone size, J gene, CDR3 length, D gene, V gene. The D gene is left open where the match is weak. Expanded clones get a size class; other rows say once, few or many, or leave the size out.

TGTGCCAGCAGTGAGGCCAGCGGGAGGGCAGAGACCCAGTACTTC,CASSEASGRAETQYF,few,TRBJ2-5,15,TRBD2,TRBV2
TGTGCCAGCACCCTCCCCGGGACAGGGGTCAGGACACCCTATGGCTACACCTTT,CASTLPGTGVRTPYGYTF,-,TRBJ1-2,18,TRBD1,TRBV27
TGTGCCAGTGACAGGAGAAATAGCAATCAGCCCCAGCATTTT,CASDRRNSNQPQHF,-,TRBJ1-5,14,-,TRBV6-5
TGTGCCAGTAAAAGCCTTGCCTATAATTCACCCCTCCACTTT,CASKSLAYNSPLHF,-,TRBJ1-6,14,-,TRBV6-5
TGTGCCAGCAGCCGCCGCCTTCCCATTCGTGTAGACGAGCAGTACTTC,CASSRRLPIRVDEQYF,once,TRBJ2-7,16,-,TRBV3-1/TRBV3-2
TGTGCCAGCAGCTTTACCAGCGGACTCACCGGGGAGCTGTTTTTT,CASSFTSGLTGELFF,few,TRBJ2-2,15,-,TRBV7-9
TGTGCCAGCAGCCCCTACAGGGGGAGCAATCAGCCCCAGCATTTT,CASSPYRGSNQPQHF,-,TRBJ1-5,15,TRBD1,TRBV5-8
TGCGCCAGCAGCTTGTCAGGGTCGAACACTGAAGCTTTCTTT,CASSLSGSNTEAFF,-,TRBJ1-1,14,-,TRBV5-1
TGTGCCAGCAGGAGGACCGGGACAGGGAACTATGGCTACACCTTC,CASRRTGTGNYGYTF,-,TRBJ1-2,15,TRBD1,TRBV6-5
TGTGCCAGCAGCTTTGGACTAGCGGGGAGGGTTTATGAGGATACGCAGTATTTT,CASSFGLAGRVYEDTQYF,-,TRBJ2-3,18,TRBD2,TRBV5-6
TGCGCCAGCAGCCAAGGGGGAAGGTCTGGAAACACCATATATTTT,CASSQGGRSGNTIYF,-,TRBJ1-3,15,-,TRBV5-1
TGCAGCACCTATCAAGGGGAGGGGACTGAAGCTTTCTTT,CSTYQGEGTEAFF,-,TRBJ1-1,13,-,TRBV29-1
TGTGCCAGCAGCTTAACGACAGGCGATGGCTACACCTTC,CASSLTTGDGYTF,-,TRBJ1-2,13,-,TRBV7-3
TGTGCCAGCAGCTTAACGGGTCAGGGGAACTATGGCTACACCTTC,CASSLTGQGNYGYTF,-,TRBJ1-2,15,-,TRBV7-3
TGTGCCTGGAGCCCCCTGAGGGGGCGCACAGATACGCAGTATTTT,CAWSPLRGRTDTQYF,once,TRBJ2-3,15,TRBD1,TRBV30
TGTGCCAGCAGCTTAAAGACAGGGAACACCGGGGAGCTGTTTTTT,CASSLKTGNTGELFF,-,TRBJ2-2,15,-,TRBV7-2
TGTGCCAGCAGTGAAACCTTAACTGCCCGAGGCTACACCTTC,CASSETLTARGYTF,-,TRBJ1-2,14,-,TRBV6-1
TGCGCCAGCAGCCAAGATGCAGGGTCTACTAACTATGGCTACACCTTC,CASSQDAGSTNYGYTF,-,TRBJ1-2,16,-,TRBV4-1
TGCGCCAGCAGGGATTCTAGGATACTCTACAATGAGCAGTTCTTC,CASRDSRILYNEQFF,-,TRBJ2-1,15,-,TRBV4-1
TGTGCCAGCAGCTTAGCCAGGCTCGGCTACACCTTC,CASSLARLGYTF,-,TRBJ1-2,12,-,TRBV7-2
TGCGCCAGCAGCCAAGAGAGAGGTACCAGGGGAGAAGCTTTCTTT,CASSQERGTRGEAFF,-,TRBJ1-1,15,-,TRBV4-1
TGTGCCAGTAGTTTCGGACAGGGGGCTAATGAAAAACTGTTTTTT,CASSFGQGANEKLFF,once,TRBJ1-4,15,TRBD1,TRBV19
TGTGCCAGCAGCTACGACACTGTGGACACTGAAGCTTTCTTT,CASSYDTVDTEAFF,-,TRBJ1-1,14,-,TRBV3-1/TRBV3-2
TGTGCCAGCAGCCCCGTAAGCGGGGGGGCCCCCGGGGAGCTGTTTTTT,CASSPVSGGAPGELFF,-,TRBJ2-2,16,TRBD2,TRBV11-3
TGTGCCAGCAGCTTGGACAGATCCATGAACACTGAAGCTTTCTTT,CASSLDRSMNTEAFF,-,TRBJ1-1,15,-,TRBV7-2
TGTGCCAGCAGTTCCCCCGACAGGGACGAGCAGTACTTC,CASSSPDRDEQYF,few,TRBJ2-7,13,TRBD1,TRBV12-3/TRBV12-4
TGTGCCAGCAGCGTAGCCCCGACAGGGACGGATGGCTACACCTTC,CASSVAPTGTDGYTF,-,TRBJ1-2,15,TRBD1,TRBV9
TGTGCCAGCCGACAGGGGAAGGATGGCTACACCTTC,CASRQGKDGYTF,few,TRBJ1-2,12,TRBD1,TRBV18
TGTGCCAGTCAGGGGGCAGGTAATTCACCCCTCCACTTT,CASQGAGNSPLHF,-,TRBJ1-6,13,TRBD1,TRBV19
TGTGCCAGCAGCGCATTAGGGACAGGGGACACTGAAGCTTTCTTT,CASSALGTGDTEAFF,-,TRBJ1-1,15,TRBD1,TRBV9
TGTGCCAGCAGTTACCCCCTGAGGGAGGGGGGCCATGAGCAGTTCTTC,CASSYPLREGGHEQFF,few,TRBJ2-1,16,-,TRBV27
TGTGCCAGTAGTCGACCGGGACAGGGGAGATCACCCCTCCACTTT,CASSRPGQGRSPLHF,-,TRBJ1-6,15,TRBD1,TRBV19
TGTGCCAGCAACCTCAGGGATTGGACAGATACGCAGTATTTT,CASNLRDWTDTQYF,-,TRBJ2-3,14,-,TRBV7-2
TGTGCCAGCAGGGGGACTTCCAAAAATGAGCAGTTCTTC,CASRGTSKNEQFF,few,TRBJ2-1,13,-,TRBV6-5
TGTGCCAGCAGCTTGCCGTCTGACAGGGCATCAGGAAACACCATATATTTT,CASSLPSDRASGNTIYF,-,TRBJ1-3,17,TRBD1,TRBV5-8
TGTGCCAGCAGTATCGGACAGGGCTACACCTTC,CASSIGQGYTF,-,TRBJ1-2,11,-,TRBV25-1
TGTGCCAGCAGCGTCGACATACAGGGCGGCACTGAAGCTTTCTTT,CASSVDIQGGTEAFF,-,TRBJ1-1,15,-,TRBV9
TGCGCCAGCAGTGAGAGGTCGTCTGGAAACACCATATATTTT,CASSERSSGNTIYF,-,TRBJ1-3,14,-,TRBV5-1
TGTGCCAGTAGTATTAAGCGGGAGAGAGGCTACGAGCAGTACTTC,CASSIKRERGYEQYF,-,TRBJ2-7,15,TRBD2,TRBV19
TGCAGCTCCGGGGGTCGATCCACTGAAGCTTTCTTT,CSSGGRSTEAFF,-,TRBJ1-1,12,-,TRBV29-1
TGTGCCAGCAGGAGGACAGACAATGAGCAGTTCTTC,CASRRTDNEQFF,-,TRBJ2-1,12,-,TRBV6-5
TGTGCCAGCAGTTTATATACAGGTGATCAGGGCCTCGAGCAGTACTTC,CASSLYTGDQGLEQYF,few,TRBJ2-7,16,-,TRBV27
TGTGCCAGCAGCCTAGGACAGGGTTATGGCTACACCTTC,CASSLGQGYGYTF,-,TRBJ1-2,13,TRBD1,TRBV14
TGTGCCAGCAGCTTAGTTAGGCGGCCTCATGAAAAACTGTTTTTT,CASSLVRRPHEKLFF,once,TRBJ1-4,15,-,TRBV7-8
TGCGCCAGCAGCCAAGATCCGGCGGCAAATGGGGGGGAGACCCAGTACTTC,CASSQDPAANGGETQYF,-,TRBJ2-5,17,-,TRBV4-1
TGTGCCAGCATCCCAACAGGGACAGGCTACAATGAGCAGTTCTTC,CASIPTGTGYNEQFF,-,TRBJ2-1,15,TRBD1,TRBV6-5
TGTGCCAGCAGCTTGGGGGCGGGGGCGCAAGAGACCCAGTACTTC,CASSLGAGAQETQYF,-,TRBJ2-5,15,-,TRBV7-3
TGTGCCAGCAGCCCAATAGCGGCTAGCACAGATACGCAGTATTTT,CASSPIAASTDTQYF,-,TRBJ2-3,15,-,TRBV9
TGCGCCAGCAGCTTGCTCCCGACTAATGAAAAACTGTTTTTT,CASSLLPTNEKLFF,once,TRBJ1-4,14,-,TRBV5-1
TGTGCCAGCAGTTTTAATAGTGGCGGGGAGCTGTTTTTT,CASSFNSGGELFF,-,TRBJ2-2,13,-,TRBV12-3/TRBV12-4